This record covers a single T cell receptor (beta chain). Produced via immunoSEQ multiplex PCR; TCRdb's table is partial and in-frame only. The table includes around 340,000 clones, approximately 95% detected once. The record originates from a study of shared T cell receptors in the human thymus. From germline, CDR1 is MDHEN and CDR2 SYDVKM. The CDR3 contains 16 residues. V lost 0 bases to trimming and J lost 0 bases; unmatched junction nucleotides: 1. The rearrangement uses TRBV28 and TRBJ2-7; 11 bases are a match to TRBD2. This TCR derives from a human donor. The sequencing sample was made of thymocytes. The CDR3 DNA reads as TGTGCCAGCAGTTTATGGACTAGCGGGACCTCCTACGAGCAGTACTTC. Its translation is CASSLWTSGTSYEQYF. Looking up the rest from reference TRBV28 and TRBJ2-7 gives the full variable domain: DVKVTQSSRYLVKRTGEKVFLECVQDMDHENMFWYRQDPGLGLRLIYFSYDVKMKEKGDIPEGYSVSREKKERFSLILESASTNQTSMYLCASSLWTSGTSYEQYFGPGTRLTVT.